What follows are 22 T cell receptor beta chains derived from one specimen sequenced in a study of T cell responses to AZD1222 COVID-19 vaccine. Only in-frame clones appear in the TCRdb table, and some are missing; sequencing was by immunoSEQ multiplex PCR. Of about 97,000 clones listed, about 90% are singletons. This specimen consisted of peripheral blood, obtained on day 0 of AZD1222 vaccination. The receptors were gathered from an adult in good health.

This chain links TRBV2 with TRBJ1-1, with 7 bases lining up with TRBD1. V shed 7 bases, J shed 1 base, and the junction held 6 bases outside the gene matches. Looked up from germline, CDR1 is SNHLY and CDR2 is FYNNEI. The length of the CDR3 is 14 residues. CDR3 region: CASKTGTENTEAFF. The CDR3 nucleotides read TGTGCCAGCAAAACCGGGACAGAGAACACTGAAGCTTTCTTT.

V gene TRBV7-9 combines with J gene TRBJ1-6, with 9 bases identical to TRBD1. The germline V gene encodes CDR1 SEHNR and CDR2 FQNEAQ (reference sequence). CDR3 length equals 15 residues. The V segment lost 4 bases and the J segment 10 bases; nucleotides outside the gene matches: 8. The CDR3: CASSSNRGLGSPLHF. As DNA, the CDR3 is TGTGCCAGCAGCTCCAACAGGGGGCTGGGATCACCCCTCCACTTT.

The chain joins TRBV28 to TRBJ2-3; 7 bases agree with TRBD2. The ends lost 4 bases at V and 2 bases at J; junction bases unmatched: 12. The CDR3 sequence is 17 residues long. CDR1 MDHEN and CDR2 SYDVKM come from the germline V gene. CDR3 sequence (DNA): TGTGCCAGCAGTTCGGACCTCGGGCTAGCGGACACAGATACGCAGTATTTT. Its translation is CASSSDLGLADTDTQYF.

The genes are TRBV7-7 and TRBJ2-5; either TRBD1 or TRBD2 may fit D (5 bases each). From germline, CDR1 is SSHAT and CDR2 FNYEAQ (reference sequence). This CDR3 comprises 14 residues. V was trimmed by 3 bases and J by 2 bases, leaving 10 bases between them. The CDR3 DNA reads as TGTGCCAGCAGCTTGGGACGAGGACAAGAGACCCAGTACTTC. Translated, it gives CASSLGRGQETQYF. The variable domain in full, with the rest retrieved from reference TRBV7-7 and TRBJ2-5, is GAGVSQSPRYKVTKRGQDVTLRCDPISSHATLYWYQQALGQGPEFLTYFNYEAQPDKSGLPSDRFSAERPEGSISTLTIQRTEQRDSAMYRCASSLGRGQETQYFGPGTRLLVL.

The chain combines TRBV28 with TRBJ2-7; 9 bases align to TRBD2. Germline-derived CDR1 and CDR2 are MDHEN and SYDVKM. V trimming: 5 bases; J trimming: 3 bases; junction bases outside the gene matches: 8. The CDR3 runs to 15 residues. CDR3 DNA sequence: TGTGCCAGCAGTCCGCCGGGACTAGCCCGCTACGAGCAGTACTTC. Encoded protein: CASSPPGLARYEQYF.

V gene TRBV6-5 combines with J gene TRBJ2-1; TRBD1 matches 8 bases. The CDR3 is 13 amino acids. The germline gives CDR1 MNHEY, CDR2 SVGAGI. The trim removed 9 bases at V and 7 bases at J, leaving 8 bases unmatched. The CDR3 protein is CASTRQGWNEQFF. In DNA, the CDR3 is TGTGCCAGTACAAGACAGGGGTGGAATGAGCAGTTCTTC.

This clone was seen a handful of times. The chain is built from TRBV30 and TRBJ1-3; 7 nucleotides line up with TRBD1. This CDR3 spans 15 amino acids. Germline loops: CDR1 GTSNPN, CDR2 SVGIG (reference sequence). CDR3 bases: TGTGCTATAAGACAGGGAATGAGCTCTGGAAACACCATATATTTT. Amino acids: CAIRQGMSSGNTIYF.

The rearrangement uses TRBV27 and TRBJ2-7; 10 bases fit TRBD1. The ends lost 6 bases at V and 3 bases at J; junction bases unmatched: 8. Germline V CDR1 and CDR2: MNHEY, SMNVEV (reference sequence). This CDR3 comprises 15 residues. CDR3 loop: CASRLVGTGVYEQYF. CDR3 DNA sequence: TGTGCCAGCAGGTTGGTAGGGACAGGGGTCTACGAGCAGTACTTC.

The chain carries TRBV30 and TRBJ1-3, with TRBD1 as a possible D gene (6 bases). V shed 5 bases and J shed 0 bases, with 11 bases lying between them. The germline gives CDR1 GTSNPN, CDR2 SVGIG (reference sequence). The CDR3 spans 14 residues. The CDR3: CAWQTGFSGNTIYF. The CDR3 DNA reads as TGTGCCTGGCAAACAGGGTTCTCTGGAAACACCATATATTTT.

J is TRBJ1-2 and V is TRBV6-5; possible D gene TRBD1, 5 bases. The CDR3 extends over 14 amino acids. Germline V lookup: CDR1 MNHEY, CDR2 SVGAGI. Deletions cut 6 bases from V and 4 bases from J, with 15 bases between. The CDR3 nucleotides are TGTGCCAGCAGCGGATTAACAGGCCTCTATGGCTACACCTTC. Translation gives CASSGLTGLYGYTF.

V is TRBV6-5 and J is TRBJ2-7; 7 bases match TRBD1. Germline lookup yields CDR1 MNHEY and CDR2 SVGAGI. CDR3 size: 13 residues. Unmatched junction bases numbered 3, after V lost 3 bases and J lost 4 bases. In nucleotides, the CDR3 is TGTGCCAGCAGTTATCGACAGGGTTACGAGCAGTACTTC. Its protein is CASSYRQGYEQYF.

The chain joins TRBV10-1 to TRBJ2-2; no clear D gene. The CDR3 totals 13 residues. The V gene lost 7 bases and the J gene lost 6 bases, with 12 bases spanning the gap. Germline CDR1 and CDR2: WNHNN and SYGVQD (reference sequence). For the CDR3, the DNA is TGCGCCAGCAAACCAGAGTGGTCCGGGGAGCTGTTTTTT. Its translation: CASKPEWSGELFF.

The chain joins TRBV28 to TRBJ1-2; unclear D gene. The V end was cut by 1 base, the J end by 7 bases, with 13 bases between. Germline V gives CDR1 MDHEN, CDR2 SYDVKM. This CDR3 region has 14 residues. The CDR3 region is CASSLFQVGRGYTF. As DNA, the CDR3 is TGTGCCAGCAGTTTATTCCAGGTGGGTCGTGGCTACACCTTC.

The chain uses TRBV5-4 and TRBJ1-2; D ambiguous. Germline V gene data show CDR1 as SGHNT and CDR2 as YYREEE (reference sequence). V was shortened by 1 base and J by 2 bases, with 12 bases between the two germline ends. The CDR3 extends over 15 amino acids. CDR3 coding DNA: TGTGCCAGCAGCTTGTACAGTAAACAGAACTATGGCTACACCTTC. This translates into CASSLYSKQNYGYTF.

This chain connects TRBV19 to TRBJ2-7, with 7 bases matching TRBD2. V lost 3 bases to trimming and J lost 5 bases; unmatched junction nucleotides: 10. Per germline, CDR1 LNHDA and CDR2 SQIVND (reference sequence). The CDR3 runs to 15 residues. CDR3 DNA: TGTGCCAGTAGTATTAAAGTTTCAGGGAGGGACGAGCAGTACTTC. This codes for CASSIKVSGRDEQYF.

This chain connects TRBV30 to TRBJ1-1; D unresolved. CDR1 is GTSNPN, CDR2 SVGIG, per germline (reference sequence). Trimming left V 1 base short and J 2 bases short, with 8 bases between. The CDR3 totals 13 residues. The CDR3 DNA sequence: TGTGCCTGGAGTGATATACCCAACACTGAAGCTTTCTTT. Translating it yields CAWSDIPNTEAFF.

J is TRBJ1-5 and V is TRBV5-1, with D uncertain. V lost 0 bases and J 2 bases, leaving 9 bases between the germline ends. The CDR3 has 15 amino acids. The V gene's germline CDR1 is SGHRS and CDR2 YFSETQ. This chain's CDR3 is CASSLEGSRNQPQHF. The CDR3 bases are TGCGCCAGCAGCTTGGAAGGCAGTCGCAATCAGCCCCAGCATTTT.

The J gene is TRBJ1-5, the V gene TRBV4-1, with TRBD1 identical over 7 bases. V trimming: 5 bases; J trimming: 5 bases; junction bases outside the gene matches: 6. The CDR3 loop spans 14 amino acids. Germline loops: CDR1 MGHRA, CDR2 YSYEKL. CDR3 residues: CASSKGQLDQPQHF. CDR3 DNA sequence: TGCGCCAGCAGCAAGGGACAGCTTGATCAGCCCCAGCATTTT.

The V call is TRBV3-1 (or the pseudogene TRBV3-2), the J call TRBJ2-1; weak D call: TRBD2 (6 bases). The germline V gene has CDR1 LGHDT and CDR2 YNNKEL (reference sequence). This CDR3 spans 14 amino acids. V gave up 4 bases and J gave up 8 bases, with 15 bases separating them. CDR3 residues: CASSPRDLGDEQFF. The CDR3 DNA is TGTGCCAGCAGCCCGCGGGACCTAGGGGATGAGCAGTTCTTC.

The gene calls are TRBV24-1 and TRBJ1-6; tentatively, D is TRBD1 (5 bases). Germline V CDR1 and CDR2: KGHDR, SFDVKD. Trimming shortened V by 6 bases and J by 9 bases, and 20 bases separated the two germline ends. The CDR3 sequence is 16 residues long. The CDR3 DNA is TGTGCCACCAGTTTCAGGGCCGTGCCCCAGGGTTCACCCCTCCACTTT. Protein: CATSFRAVPQGSPLHF.

V gene TRBV15 combines with J gene TRBJ2-5; TRBD2 matches at 12 bases. V lost 1 base and J lost 2; bases outside the gene matches: 2. The CDR3 has 16 residues. The germline CDR1 and CDR2 sequences are LNHNV and YYDKDF (reference sequence). CDR3 protein: CATSRGTSGMQETQYF. CDR3 nucleotide sequence: TGTGCCACCAGCAGAGGGACTAGCGGGATGCAAGAGACCCAGTACTTC.

The chain links TRBV5-8 to TRBJ2-1; D perhaps matches TRBD1 (6 bases). Per the germline V gene, CDR1 is SGHTS and CDR2 is YDEGEE. Trimming pared 4 bases from V and 0 bases from J, leaving 8 bases between. This CDR3 comprises 14 residues. The CDR3 protein is CASSQTGSYNEQFF. For the CDR3, the DNA is TGTGCCAGCAGCCAGACAGGCTCCTACAATGAGCAGTTCTTC.